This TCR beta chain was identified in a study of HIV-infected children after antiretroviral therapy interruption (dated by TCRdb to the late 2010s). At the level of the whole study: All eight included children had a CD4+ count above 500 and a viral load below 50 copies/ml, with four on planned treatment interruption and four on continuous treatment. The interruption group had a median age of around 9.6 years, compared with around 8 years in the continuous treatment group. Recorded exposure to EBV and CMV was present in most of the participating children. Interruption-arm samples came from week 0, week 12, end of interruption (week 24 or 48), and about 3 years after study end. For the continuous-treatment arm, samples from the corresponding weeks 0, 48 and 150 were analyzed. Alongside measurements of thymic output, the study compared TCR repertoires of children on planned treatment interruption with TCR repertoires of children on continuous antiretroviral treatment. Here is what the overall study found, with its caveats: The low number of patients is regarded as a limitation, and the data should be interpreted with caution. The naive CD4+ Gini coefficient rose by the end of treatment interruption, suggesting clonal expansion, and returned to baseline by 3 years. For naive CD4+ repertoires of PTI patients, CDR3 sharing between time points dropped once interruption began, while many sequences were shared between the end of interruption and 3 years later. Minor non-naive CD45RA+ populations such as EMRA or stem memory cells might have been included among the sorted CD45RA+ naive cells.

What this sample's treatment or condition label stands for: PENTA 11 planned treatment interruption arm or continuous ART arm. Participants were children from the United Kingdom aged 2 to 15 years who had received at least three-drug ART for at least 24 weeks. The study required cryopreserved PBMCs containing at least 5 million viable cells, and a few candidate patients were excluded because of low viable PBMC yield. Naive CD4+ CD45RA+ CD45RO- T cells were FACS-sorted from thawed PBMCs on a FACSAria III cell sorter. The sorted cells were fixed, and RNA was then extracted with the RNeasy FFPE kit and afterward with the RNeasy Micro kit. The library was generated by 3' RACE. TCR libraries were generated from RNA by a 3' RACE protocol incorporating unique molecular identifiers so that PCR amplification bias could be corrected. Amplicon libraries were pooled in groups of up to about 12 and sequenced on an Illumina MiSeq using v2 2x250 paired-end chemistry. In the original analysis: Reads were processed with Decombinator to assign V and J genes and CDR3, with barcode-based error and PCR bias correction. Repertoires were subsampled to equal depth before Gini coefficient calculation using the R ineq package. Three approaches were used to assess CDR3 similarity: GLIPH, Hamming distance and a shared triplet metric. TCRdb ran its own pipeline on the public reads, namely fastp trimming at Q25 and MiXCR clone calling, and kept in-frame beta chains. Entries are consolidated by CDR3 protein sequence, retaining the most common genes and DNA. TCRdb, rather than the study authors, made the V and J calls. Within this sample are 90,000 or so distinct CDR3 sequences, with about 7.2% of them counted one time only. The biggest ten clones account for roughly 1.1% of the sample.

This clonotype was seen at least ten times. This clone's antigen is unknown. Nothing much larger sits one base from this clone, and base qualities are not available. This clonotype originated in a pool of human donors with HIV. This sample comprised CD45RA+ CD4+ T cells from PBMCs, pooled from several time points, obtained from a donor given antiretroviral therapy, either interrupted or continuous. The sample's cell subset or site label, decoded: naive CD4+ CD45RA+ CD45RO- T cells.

Here is the DNA: TGTGCCAGCAGTTACGGGGGAATGGGCTATGGCTACACCTTC. Its translation is CASSYGGMGYGYTF. In this chain, TRBV6-5 is recombined with TRBJ1-2; the D region possibly corresponds to TRBD1 (5 bases align). In the germline V gene, CDR1 corresponds to MNHEY and CDR2 to SVGAGI. The junction shows trimming of 2 bases on V and 4 bases on J, plus 11 bases between the germline ends. The CDR3 measures 14 amino acids from cysteine to phenylalanine. Only CDR3 DNA is held: 42 bases, read in frame from base 1.